This T cell receptor (beta chain) appears in the sequencing data of a study of metastatic and nonmetastatic thyroid tumors. Study overall: Blood and tumor or nodule tissue repertoires from malignant and benign thyroid patients were compared.

This clone has a single count. What it recognizes is unknown. Patients were all untreated before their thyroid surgery. Study processing details: CDR3 was compared across clinicopathological groups, and the resulting differences were used to build a distant-metastasis classifier for papillary thyroid cancer. TCRdb called clones again from the PCR reads with MiXCR. The V and J calls reflect TCRdb's pipeline rather than the authors' work. This sample has about 93,000 clones, with about 12% found just once. The study, taken as a whole, reports: As reported, TCR beta diversity in blood and tumor was significantly higher in malignant thyroid tumors than in benign nodules.

The length of the CDR3 is 14 residues. CDR1 and CDR2 from the germline V gene are DFQATT and SNEGSKA (reference sequence). V was trimmed by 0 bases and J by 3 bases, leaving 11 bases between them. This clonotype was obtained from a female donor with papillary thyroid cancer or a benign thyroid nodule (not recorded which). Some clones in this sample may be carry-over from other donors' samples. J is TRBJ1-1 and V is TRBV20-1; D unresolved. The material sequenced was blood. Here the CDR3 DNA reads TGCAGTGCTAGAGACCTGGACGGGCACACTGAAGCTTTCTTT. Protein: CSARDLDGHTEAFF.